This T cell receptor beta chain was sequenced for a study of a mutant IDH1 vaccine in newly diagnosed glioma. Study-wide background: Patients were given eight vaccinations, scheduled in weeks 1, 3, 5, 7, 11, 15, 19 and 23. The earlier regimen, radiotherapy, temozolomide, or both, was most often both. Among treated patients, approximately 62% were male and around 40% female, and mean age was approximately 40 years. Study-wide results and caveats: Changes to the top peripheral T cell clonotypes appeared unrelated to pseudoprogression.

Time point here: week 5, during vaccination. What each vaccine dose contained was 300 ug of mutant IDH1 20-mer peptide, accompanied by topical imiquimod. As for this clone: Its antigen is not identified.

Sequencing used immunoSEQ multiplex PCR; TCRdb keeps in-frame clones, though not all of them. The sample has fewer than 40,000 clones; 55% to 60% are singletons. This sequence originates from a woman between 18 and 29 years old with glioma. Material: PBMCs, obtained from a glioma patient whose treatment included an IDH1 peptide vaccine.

The CDR3 loop reads CASSLSVWGHNNQETQYF. CDR3 DNA sequence: TGTGCCAGCAGCTTATCTGTTTGGGGACACAATAATCAAGAGACCCAGTACTTC. The chain employs TRBV7-9 and TRBJ2-5; a weak D match, TRBD1 (6 bases). This CDR3 region has 18 residues. CDR1 and CDR2 from the germline V gene are SEHNR and FQNEAQ (reference sequence). Trimming shortened V by 2 bases and J by 2 bases, and 21 bases separated the two germline ends.